The entry below gives a single T cell receptor beta chain sequence along with its context. Its antigen is undetermined. TCR beta CDR3 regions were amplified from RNA transcripts. First-round RT-PCR of the TCR CDR3 relied on the HTBI primer set. One entry per CDR3 protein results from TCRdb running MiXCR on the multiplex PCR reads. This table has roughly 640,000 distinct CDR3 sequences, more than 15% appearing once. The sample originates from a study of T cells in Graves' hyperthyroidism and ophthalmopathy. Study observations and caveats: Ophthalmopathy was predicted by the model a median of approximately six months ahead of onset.

The germline V gene encodes CDR1 SGHTA and CDR2 FQGTGA. The CDR3 spans 13 residues. V dropped 4 bases and J dropped 7 bases, with 10 bases sitting between them. The sequence came from a woman in her 40s with Graves' ophthalmopathy. This chain connects TRBV7-3 to TRBJ2-2; D ambiguous. What was sequenced was blood. The CDR3 DNA follows: TGTGCCAGCAGCTCGACTCAAGGCGGGGAGCTGTTTTTT. Its protein product is CASSSTQGGELFF.